The present T cell receptor beta chain was sequenced within a study of control samples from healthy donors and cancer patients. This CDR3 has 14 residues. CDR1 and CDR2 from the germline V gene are MNHEY and SVGAGI. The ends were cut back, 6 bases at V and 5 bases at J, with 13 bases in the middle. TCRdb's table, derived via immunoSEQ multiplex PCR, lists solely in-frame clones and lacks some. This sample has approximately 170,000 clones, with 80% to 95% found just once. The receptor was derived from a woman in her sixties in good health. The V gene is TRBV6-5, the J gene TRBJ1-4, with unresolved D. Sequencing was done on a sample of blood. CDR3 sequence (DNA): TGTGCCAGCAGCGGAAGTTTGGTGAATGAAAAACTGTTTTTT. Protein: CASSGSLVNEKLFF.